This paragraph covers one T cell receptor beta chain sequence. This clonotype has just a few counts. It has no known antigen specificity. It has no much larger one-base neighbor in the sample; base qualities were not kept. The treatment or condition label here, explained by the study, means: in vitro stimulation with specific CMV peptide epitopes to enrich CMV-specific T cells. Relative to germline, V is missing 3 bases and J is missing 5 bases, with 6 bases of the junction outside any gene match. The cysteine opens and the phenylalanine closes a CDR3 of 15 amino acids. Only CDR3 DNA is held: 45 bases, read in frame from base 1. The germline V gene yields SGHRS for CDR1 and YFSETQ for CDR2. The sequencer was an Illumina HiSeq 1500. TCRdb cleaned the public reads at Q25 with fastp, built clones with MiXCR and kept in-frame beta chains. Every entry covers one CDR3 protein and lists the most common genes and DNA from its rows. The sample table records approximately 300,000 distinct CDR3 sequences; approximately 32% of these occur just once. Roughly 20% of the sample belongs to the ten largest clones.

This sample was included in a study of T cell repertoires in cytomegalovirus infection (dated by TCRdb to between 2019 and 2020). Concerning the study at large: Peptide stimulations targeted recently identified HLA-C-restricted CMV epitopes, whose presentation resists viral immunomodulation, together with well-studied HLA-B-restricted epitopes. Donor HLA type was relevant to the analysis, as public TCR beta signatures indicated carriage of CMV infection together with the matching HLA type.

General findings and caveats noted by the study authors: In both this cohort and an independent roughly 400-donor cohort, the cumulative frequency of public TCR beta family members distinguished carriers of CMV infection plus the relevant HLA type. The ex vivo response was dominated by HLA-C-restricted CMV-specific TCR beta clonotypes, which also provided the single most frequent clonotype in two of eight donors.

Source: cultured PBMCs, taken from culture after CMV antigen stimulation. This sequence uses TRBV5-1 and TRBJ2-1; TRBD1 fits 9 bases in the junction. This receptor was identified in a human donor in good health (CMV status not recorded). Some clones in this sample may be carry-over from other donors' samples. The CDR3 loop reads CASSWWDRADNEQFF. In nucleotides, the sequence is TGCGCCAGCAGCTGGTGGGACAGGGCGGACAATGAGCAGTTCTTC.